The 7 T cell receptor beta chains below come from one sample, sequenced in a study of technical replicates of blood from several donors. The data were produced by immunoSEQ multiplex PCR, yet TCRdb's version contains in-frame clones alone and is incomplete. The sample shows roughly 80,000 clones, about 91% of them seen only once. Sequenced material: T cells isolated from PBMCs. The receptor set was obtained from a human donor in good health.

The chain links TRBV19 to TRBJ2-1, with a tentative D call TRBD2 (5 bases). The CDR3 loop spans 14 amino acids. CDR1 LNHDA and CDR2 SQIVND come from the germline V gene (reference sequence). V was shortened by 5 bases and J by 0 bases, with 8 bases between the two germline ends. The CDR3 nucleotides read TGTGCCAGTAGTCCCCGGGACTCCTACAATGAGCAGTTCTTC. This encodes CASSPRDSYNEQFF.

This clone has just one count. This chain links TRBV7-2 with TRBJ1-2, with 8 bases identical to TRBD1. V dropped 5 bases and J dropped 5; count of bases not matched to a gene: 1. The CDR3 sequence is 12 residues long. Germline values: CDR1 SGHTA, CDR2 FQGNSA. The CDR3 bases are TGTGCCAGCAGCAGACAGGGGTATGGCTACACCTTC. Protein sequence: CASSRQGYGYTF.

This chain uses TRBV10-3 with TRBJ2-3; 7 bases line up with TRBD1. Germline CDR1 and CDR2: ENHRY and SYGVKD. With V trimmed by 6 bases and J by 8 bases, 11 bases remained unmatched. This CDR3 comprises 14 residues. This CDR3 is CAIRRQGSSGTQYF. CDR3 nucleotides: TGTGCCATCAGGAGACAGGGTAGTTCGGGTACGCAGTATTTT.

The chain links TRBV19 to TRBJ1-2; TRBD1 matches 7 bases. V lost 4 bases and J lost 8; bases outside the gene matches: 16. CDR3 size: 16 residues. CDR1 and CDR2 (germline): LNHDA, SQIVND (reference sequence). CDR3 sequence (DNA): TGTGCCAGTAGTACCGGGACAGACCCCCGAAGTAAGGGCTACACCTTC. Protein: CASSTGTDPRSKGYTF. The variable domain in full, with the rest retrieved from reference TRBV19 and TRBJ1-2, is DGGITQSPKYLFRKEGQNVTLSCEQNLNHDAMYWYRQDPGQGLRLIYYSQIVNDFQKGDIAEGYSVSREKKESFPLTVTSAQKNPTAFYLCASSTGTDPRSKGYTFGSGTRLTVV.

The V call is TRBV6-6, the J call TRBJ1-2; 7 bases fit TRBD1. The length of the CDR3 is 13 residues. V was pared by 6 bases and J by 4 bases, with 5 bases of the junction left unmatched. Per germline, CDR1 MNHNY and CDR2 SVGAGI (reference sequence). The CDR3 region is CASSFGTVYGYTF. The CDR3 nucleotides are TGTGCCAGCAGCTTCGGGACAGTCTATGGCTACACCTTC.

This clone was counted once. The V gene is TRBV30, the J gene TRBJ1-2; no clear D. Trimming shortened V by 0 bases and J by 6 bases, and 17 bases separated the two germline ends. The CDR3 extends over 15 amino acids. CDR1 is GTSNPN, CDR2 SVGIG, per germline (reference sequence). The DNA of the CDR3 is TGTGCCTGGAGTGTAGGTCCAGACTCGATCGATGGCTACACCTTC. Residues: CAWSVGPDSIDGYTF.

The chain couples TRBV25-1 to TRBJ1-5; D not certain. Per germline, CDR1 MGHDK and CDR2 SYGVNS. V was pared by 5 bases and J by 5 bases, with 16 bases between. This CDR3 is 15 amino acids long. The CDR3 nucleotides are TGTGCCAGCAGTCCGGCGGCAGCGTCCGATCAGCCCCAGCATTTT. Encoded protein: CASSPAAASDQPQHF.